This entry lists 14 T cell receptor beta chains sequenced from one sample in a study of blood T cell repertoires in COVID-19. Using immunoSEQ multiplex PCR, the repertoire was profiled, and TCRdb retains in-frame clones only, with some absent. The sample lists approximately 200,000 clones; about 85% were seen once. The sequencing input was PBMCs or T cells enriched from blood (not recorded which). These receptors all stem from a man aged 40-50 years who had recovered from COVID-19.

This rearrangement joins TRBV6-4 to TRBJ1-1; D is undetermined. V was trimmed by 6 bases and J by 3 bases, leaving 11 bases between them. Germline-derived CDR1 and CDR2 are MRHNA and SNTAGT. The CDR3 extends over 13 amino acids. The DNA for the CDR3 is TGTGCCAGCAGCGTAGAGCGGGACACTGAAGCTTTCTTT. It encodes CASSVERDTEAFF.

The V and J genes are TRBV3-1 (or the pseudogene TRBV3-2) and TRBJ2-5, with 8 nucleotides matching TRBD1. Germline V CDR1 and CDR2: LGHDT, YNNKEL (reference sequence). The CDR3 is 15 residues long. Losses at the gene ends were 1 base for V and 5 bases for J; bases not matched to a gene: 6. As DNA, the CDR3 is TGTGCCAGCAGCCAAGGTATGGACAGGGAGGAGACCCAGTACTTC. Its protein product is CASSQGMDREETQYF.

The CDR3 reads CASSDIAGGLTDTQYF. In DNA form, the CDR3 reads TGTGCCAGTAGTGATATAGCGGGAGGGCTGACAGATACGCAGTATTTT. The rearrangement links TRBV19 to TRBJ2-3, with 11 bases lining up with TRBD2. Trimming removed 5 bases from V and 3 bases from J; junction bases left unmatched: 7. CDR1 and CDR2 from the germline V gene are LNHDA and SQIVND (reference sequence). CDR3 length: 16 amino acids.

This clone was seen a handful of times. This chain links TRBV28 with TRBJ1-1; the D gene is possibly TRBD1 (6 bases). The CDR3 length is 13 residues. CDR1 and CDR2 from the germline V gene are MDHEN and SYDVKM. V was cut by 6 bases and J by 4 bases, with 12 bases left in between. The CDR3 DNA is TGTGCCAGCAGACGTACAGGGCTCACTGAAGCTTTCTTT. Amino acid sequence: CASRRTGLTEAFF.

This clone occurred once. The rearrangement joins TRBV4-2 to TRBJ1-4; D is undetermined. CDR1 is LGHNA and CDR2 is YNFKEQ in the germline V gene. Trimming pared 2 bases from V and 0 bases from J, leaving 7 bases between. The CDR3 is 15 residues long. The CDR3 loop is CASSQSVTTNEKLFF. In DNA form, the CDR3 reads TGTGCCAGCAGCCAATCGGTGACAACTAATGAAAAACTGTTTTTT.

Written as DNA, the CDR3 is TGCAGCGTGGATGGAAGGGGGCAGGGGAACACTGAAGCTTTCTTT. As protein: CSVDGRGQGNTEAFF. The V call is TRBV29-1, the J call TRBJ1-1, with TRBD1 matching over 7 bases. The CDR3 extends over 15 amino acids. The junction had 11 bases not matched to a gene; V was cut back by 6 bases and J by 1 base. Per the germline V gene, CDR1 is SQVTM and CDR2 is ANQGSEA. Full variable domain (outside the CDR3, taken from reference TRBV29-1 and TRBJ1-1): SAVISQKPSRDICQRGTSLTIQCQVDSQVTMMFWYRQQPGQSLTLIATANQGSEATYESGFVIDKFPISRPNLTFSTLTVSNMSPEDSSIYLCSVDGRGQGNTEAFFGQGTRLTVV.

This sequence joins TRBV11-2 and TRBJ2-2; the D gene is possibly TRBD2 (5 bases). Germline CDR1 reads SGHAT; CDR2 reads FQNNGV. Trimming stripped 5 bases from V and 5 bases from J, with 15 bases between. The CDR3 runs to 15 residues. In DNA, the CDR3 is TGTGCCAGCAGCCGCCCGGGGAGTTGGACCGGGGAGCTGTTTTTT. Its translation: CASSRPGSWTGELFF. Using reference TRBV11-2 and TRBJ2-2 for the parts outside the CDR3, the full variable domain is EAGVAQSPRYKIIEKRQSVAFWCNPISGHATLYWYQQILGQGPKLLIQFQNNGVVDDSQLPKDRFSAERLKGVDSTLKIQPAKLEDSAVYLCASSRPGSWTGELFFGEGSRLTVL.

The chain recombines TRBV19 with TRBJ2-1, with TRBD2 identical over 8 bases. CDR1 and CDR2 (germline): LNHDA, SQIVND (reference sequence). J gave up 6 bases and V 3 bases, and 7 bases lay outside the gene matches. The CDR3 is 15 residues long. CDR3 DNA: TGTGCCAGTAGTATTAGCGGGAAGGATACCAATGAGCAGTTCTTC. Translating it yields CASSISGKDTNEQFF.

The chain employs TRBV19 and TRBJ1-3, with TRBD1 matching 8 bases. Trimming took 3 bases from V and 4 from J; bases not matched to a gene: 2. This CDR3 is built from 14 residues. Germline V gene lookup returns CDR1 LNHDA and CDR2 SQIVND (reference sequence). CDR3 in amino acids: CASSMTGEGNTIYF. CDR3 nucleotide sequence: TGTGCCAGTAGTATGACAGGGGAAGGAAACACCATATATTTT.

This chain uses TRBV7-3 with TRBJ2-5, with a tentative D call TRBD1 (5 bases). In germline, CDR1 is SGHTA, CDR2 FQGTGA. The length of the CDR3 is 15 residues. V gave up 2 bases and J gave up 2 bases, with 12 bases separating them. DNA of the CDR3: TGTGCCAGCAGCTTAGGGGCAGGGCCACAAGAGACCCAGTACTTC. The encoded protein is CASSLGAGPQETQYF. Complete variable domain (other parts from reference TRBV7-3 and TRBJ2-5): GAGVSQTPSNKVTEKGKYVELRCDPISGHTALYWYRQSLGQGPEFLIYFQGTGAADDSGLPNDRFFAVRPEGSVSTLKIQRTERGDSAVYLCASSLGAGPQETQYFGPGTRLLVL.

V and J are TRBV19 and TRBJ2-4, with D possibly matching TRBD1 (7 bases). This CDR3 contains 18 residues. V was cut by 1 base and J by 1 base, with 17 bases left in between. The germline V gene encodes CDR1 LNHDA and CDR2 SQIVND (reference sequence). Written as DNA, the CDR3 is TGTGCCAGTAGTATAGGTTGGAGGGGGCGAGACGCCAAAAACATTCAGTACTTC. Protein: CASSIGWRGRDAKNIQYF.

The chain is built from TRBV13 and TRBJ2-1; 11 bases match TRBD2. Germline trimming cut 3 bases from V and 4 bases from J; bases unmatched to any gene: 14. The CDR3 spans 19 residues. The germline V gene encodes CDR1 PRHDT and CDR2 FYEKMQ (reference sequence). The CDR3 DNA reads TGTGCCAGCAGCTTTTCCCCGGGTAAGACTAGCGGGGCATACAATGAGCAGTTCTTC. Translation: CASSFSPGKTSGAYNEQFF.

This chain joins TRBV6-1 and TRBJ2-3; D remains unclear. The V end lost 2 bases, the J end lost 0 bases, and 6 bases lay between the germline ends. This CDR3 has 14 residues. The germline CDR1 and CDR2 sequences are MNHNS and SASEGT. The CDR3 loop reads CASSEPGSTDTQYF. Here the CDR3 DNA reads TGTGCCAGCAGTGAACCGGGTAGCACAGATACGCAGTATTTT.

This rearrangement joins TRBV5-1 to TRBJ2-2, with 7 positions matching TRBD2. After removal of 4 bases from V and 0 bases from J, the junction contained 3 bases not matched to a gene. Germline CDR1 and CDR2: SGHRS and YFSETQ. This CDR3 is 15 amino acids long. The CDR3 spells CASSRREANTGELFF. DNA of the CDR3: TGCGCCAGCAGCCGTCGGGAGGCGAACACCGGGGAGCTGTTTTTT.